A single sample gave rise to the 8 T cell receptor beta chains below, sequenced in a study of blood T cell repertoires in COVID-19. The data were produced by immunoSEQ multiplex PCR, yet TCRdb's version contains in-frame clones alone and is incomplete. The sample lists over 70,000 clones; over 75% were seen once. Sequencing used peripheral blood. The receptors originated from a man older than 75 with acute or convalescent COVID-19.

V is TRBV7-2 and J is TRBJ1-6; TRBD1 matches at 7 bases. The J segment lost 6 bases and the V segment lost 2 bases, leaving 7 bases of the junction unmatched. Per the germline V gene, CDR1 is SGHTA and CDR2 is FQGNSA. The CDR3 totals 16 residues. The CDR3 here is CASSLIGTVINSPLHF. In DNA form, the CDR3 reads TGTGCCAGCAGCTTAATAGGGACAGTGATTAATTCACCCCTCCACTTT.

This clone was counted only a few times. This rearrangement joins TRBV10-3 to TRBJ1-6; tentative D call: TRBD1 (6 bases). The V end was cut by 6 bases, the J end by 6 bases, with 15 bases between. Germline CDR1 is ENHRY and CDR2 is SYGVKD. The CDR3 spans 15 residues. The CDR3 region is CAISPSKDSNSPLHF. The CDR3, as DNA: TGTGCCATCAGCCCCTCAAAGGACAGTAATTCACCCCTCCACTTT.

V usage is TRBV10-3 and J usage is TRBJ2-2, with D maybe TRBD1 (6 bases). V was cut by 8 bases and J by 7 bases, with 14 bases left in between. The CDR3 has 13 amino acids. Germline values: CDR1 ENHRY, CDR2 SYGVKD. In DNA form, the CDR3 reads TGTGCCATCGACGGCAGGGGAGTCGGGGAGCTGTTTTTT. Protein sequence: CAIDGRGVGELFF.

V and J are TRBV3-1 (or the pseudogene TRBV3-2) and TRBJ2-5; D perhaps matches TRBD2 (7 bases). There are 17 residues in the CDR3. The V and J ends lost 0 bases and 4 bases respectively, with 18 bases between them. Germline V gene lookup returns CDR1 LGHDT and CDR2 YNNKEL (reference sequence). The CDR3: CASSQDRWGGAGETQYF. CDR3 bases: TGTGCCAGCAGCCAAGATCGGTGGGGGGGCGCAGGAGAGACCCAGTACTTC.

The chain uses TRBV11-2 and TRBJ1-1; 9 nucleotides match TRBD1. The CDR3 runs 14 residues. Germline lookup yields CDR1 SGHAT and CDR2 FQNNGV. J gave up 4 bases and V 5 bases, and 5 bases lay outside the gene matches. The CDR3 sequence: CASSTGTGSTEAFF. The CDR3 nucleotides are TGTGCCAGCAGCACTGGGACAGGGAGCACTGAAGCTTTCTTT.

The V and J genes are TRBV6-5 and TRBJ1-3; the D gene is possibly TRBD1 (5 bases). Germline V lookup: CDR1 MNHEY, CDR2 SVGAGI. Trimming removed 7 bases from V and 0 bases from J, with 13 bases in between. CDR3 length: 15 residues. Here the CDR3 DNA reads TGTGCCAGCATGCCCTGGGGCGACTCTGGAAACACCATATATTTT. This encodes CASMPWGDSGNTIYF.

V and J are TRBV28 and TRBJ1-2, with D possibly TRBD1 on 5 matching bases. With 7 bases removed from V and 0 bases from J, the gap between germline ends came to 21 bases. Germline-derived CDR1 and CDR2 are MDHEN and SYDVKM. This CDR3 is built from 17 residues. The CDR3 is CASTMGGEPLSNYGYTF. In DNA, the CDR3 is TGTGCCAGCACCATGGGGGGAGAACCACTTTCTAACTATGGCTACACCTTC.

This chain uses TRBV3-1 (or the pseudogene TRBV3-2) with TRBJ1-1; a possible D gene is TRBD1 (5 bases). V was shortened by 3 bases and J by 4 bases, with 15 bases between the two germline ends. CDR3 length: 15 residues. The germline gives CDR1 LGHDT, CDR2 YNNKEL (reference sequence). The CDR3 coding sequence is TGTGCCAGCAGCCAGGACGGTCAGGGACTCACTGAAGCTTTCTTT. This gives the protein CASSQDGQGLTEAFF.